Listed below are T cell receptor beta chains from one sample, sequenced in a study of T cell responses to AZD1222 COVID-19 vaccine. Produced via immunoSEQ multiplex PCR; TCRdb's table is partial and in-frame only. The sample lists 190,000 or so clones; roughly nine tenths were seen once. The sample was peripheral blood, taken 28 days after the second AZD1222 dose. The receptor source for this set is an adult who received the AZD1222 COVID-19 vaccine. Both conserved end residues are part of each CDR3. A D gene is named only where the DNA matches it firmly. Expanded clones get a size class; other rows say once, few or many, or leave the size out.

v_gene	j_gene	abundance	d_gene	CDR3aa	CDR3nt
TRBV28	TRBJ1-2	NA	NA	CASSTDRNYGYTF	TGTGCCAGCAGCACTGACAGGAACTATGGCTACACCTTC
TRBV7-9	TRBJ2-3	NA	NA	CASSFRGRDRTDTQYF	TGTGCCAGCAGCTTTAGGGGTCGGGATCGCACAGATACGCAGTATTTT
TRBV28	TRBJ1-1	NA	NA	CASSSTIQGMEAFF	TGTGCCAGCAGTTCCACGATTCAGGGGATGGAAGCTTTCTTT
TRBV7-9	TRBJ2-1	NA	TRBD1	CASGGQGVIWNEQFF	TGTGCCAGCGGAGGACAGGGAGTCATCTGGAATGAGCAGTTCTTC
TRBV11-3	TRBJ2-2	NA	NA	CASSRGRGTGELFF	TGTGCCAGCAGCCGGGGGCGGGGCACCGGGGAGCTGTTTTTT
TRBV9	TRBJ1-6	NA	NA	CASSGGSSYNSPLHF	TGTGCCAGCAGCGGCGGGAGCTCCTATAATTCACCCCTCCACTTT
TRBV7-3	TRBJ2-3	NA	NA	CASSPRGLGTDTQYF	TGTGCCAGCAGCCCCCGTGGACTCGGCACAGATACGCAGTATTTT
TRBV19	TRBJ2-7	NA	NA	CASSIGHEQYF	TGTGCCAGTAGTATAGGCCACGAGCAGTACTTC
TRBV28	TRBJ1-4	NA	TRBD1	CASSTPSQGAKEKLFF	TGTGCCAGCAGCACCCCCTCACAGGGGGCGAAAGAAAAACTGTTTTTT
TRBV28	TRBJ1-5	NA	TRBD1	CASSSRDRATQPQHF	TGTGCCAGCAGTTCCCGCGACAGGGCCACTCAGCCCCAGCATTTT
TRBV29-1	TRBJ2-7	once	TRBD1	CSVGDRGLYEQYF	TGCAGCGTCGGGGACAGGGGACTGTACGAGCAGTACTTC
TRBV6-6	TRBJ1-5	NA	NA	CASNHAGAQPQHF	TGTGCCAGCAACCACGCAGGGGCTCAGCCCCAGCATTTT
TRBV7-6	TRBJ1-5	NA	NA	CASSLSGSQPQHF	TGTGCCAGCAGCTTATCGGGAAGTCAGCCCCAGCATTTT
TRBV9	TRBJ2-1	NA	NA	CASSVATGLAHEQFF	TGTGCCAGCAGCGTAGCTACGGGACTTGCACATGAGCAGTTCTTC
TRBV12-3/TRBV12-4	TRBJ1-6	NA	NA	CASSLENSPLHF	TGTGCCAGCAGCCTGGAGAATTCACCCCTCCACTTT
TRBV5-4	TRBJ2-1	NA	NA	CASSPTGGSDEQFF	TGTGCCAGCAGCCCGACAGGTGGCTCCGATGAGCAGTTCTTC
TRBV5-1	TRBJ2-7	NA	NA	CASSIRTAGFEQYF	TGCGCCAGCAGCATCCGGACAGCCGGCTTCGAGCAGTACTTC
TRBV27	TRBJ2-7	NA	NA	CATRRVDGRTYEQYF	TGTGCCACGAGAAGGGTCGACGGGAGAACCTACGAGCAGTACTTC
TRBV19	TRBJ2-7	NA	NA	CASSEGGSYEQYF	TGTGCCAGTAGTGAAGGGGGATCCTACGAGCAGTACTTC
TRBV18	TRBJ2-1	NA	NA	CASSLLPRNLNEQFF	TGTGCCAGCTCACTCCTGCCCAGAAACCTCAATGAGCAGTTCTTC
TRBV6-5	TRBJ1-2	NA	NA	CASSYSPGTNYGYTF	TGTGCCAGCAGTTACTCCCCGGGCACTAACTATGGCTACACCTTC
TRBV5-1	TRBJ2-3	NA	NA	CASSLVADTQYF	TGCGCCAGCAGCTTAGTAGCGGATACGCAGTATTTT
TRBV29-1	TRBJ2-1	NA	TRBD2	CSVEASGSVYNEQFF	TGCAGCGTTGAGGCTAGCGGGAGCGTTTACAATGAGCAGTTCTTC
TRBV29-1	TRBJ2-7	NA	NA	CSVASTATYEQYF	TGCAGCGTGGCTAGTACAGCTACCTACGAGCAGTACTTC
TRBV11-2	TRBJ2-1	NA	TRBD2	CASSLIAGNYNEQFF	TGTGCCAGCAGCCTCATAGCGGGTAACTACAATGAGCAGTTCTTC
TRBV19	TRBJ2-7	NA	NA	CASSMEDVSRYEQYF	TGTGCCAGTAGTATGGAGGATGTCAGTCGGTACGAGCAGTACTTC
TRBV9	TRBJ2-1	NA	TRBD2	CASSQWTSGNNEQFF	TGTGCCAGCAGCCAATGGACTAGCGGAAACAATGAGCAGTTCTTC
TRBV19	TRBJ1-2	once	NA	CASSISGLGSGYTF	TGTGCCAGTAGTATATCCGGGCTCGGCTCCGGCTACACCTTC
TRBV6-6	TRBJ2-7	NA	TRBD1	CASSSGTATSYEQYF	TGTGCCAGCAGTTCCGGGACAGCCACTTCCTACGAGCAGTACTTC